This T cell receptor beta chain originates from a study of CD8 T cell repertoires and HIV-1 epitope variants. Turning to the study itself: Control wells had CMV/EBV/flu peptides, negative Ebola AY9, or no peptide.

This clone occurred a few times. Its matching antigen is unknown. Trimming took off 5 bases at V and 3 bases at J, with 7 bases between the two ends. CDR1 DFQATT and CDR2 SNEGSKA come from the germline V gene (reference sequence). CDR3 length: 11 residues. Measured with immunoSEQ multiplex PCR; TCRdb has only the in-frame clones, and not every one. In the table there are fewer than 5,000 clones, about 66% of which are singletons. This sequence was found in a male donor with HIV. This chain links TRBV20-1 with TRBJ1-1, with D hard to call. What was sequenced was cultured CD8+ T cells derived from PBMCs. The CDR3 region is CSARAHTEAFF. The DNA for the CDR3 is TGCAGTGCTCGAGCCCACACTGAAGCTTTCTTT.